The 15 T cell receptor beta chains below all came from one sample that was sequenced in a study of human T cells and chemical hapten exposure. TCRdb independently ran MiXCR on the RACE reads; one entry per CDR3 protein. The sample yields tens of thousands of distinct CDR3 sequences, 8% to 10% seen once. Documented time point: patch test 3, about 24 weeks after DPC sensitization. Treatment denoted: therapeutic diphenylcyclopropenone sensitization with weekly scalp DPC. Sequenced material: whole blood, taken in connection with sensitization to the hapten diphenylcyclopropenone (DPC). The receptors come from a woman aged 40 to 50 with alopecia areata. Some clones in this sample may be carry-over from other donors' samples.

The chain links TRBV6-6 to TRBJ2-7; a possible D gene is TRBD2 (6 bases). The germline V gene encodes CDR1 MNHNY and CDR2 SVGAGI (reference sequence). Trimming took 0 bases from V and 3 from J, leaving 9 bases between them. The CDR3 is made up of 14 amino acids. Written as DNA, the CDR3 is TGTGCCAGCAGTTACTCGGGGGGTAACTACGAGCAGTACTTC. Encoded protein: CASSYSGGNYEQYF.

This clonotype showed up just a few times. V gene TRBV7-9 combines with J gene TRBJ2-5; 8 bases align to TRBD1. The junction had 5 bases not matched to a gene; V was cut back by 5 bases and J by 0 bases. Germline lookup yields CDR1 SEHNR and CDR2 FQNEAQ (reference sequence). The CDR3 loop spans 15 amino acids. The CDR3 here is CASSGRTGYQETQYF. DNA of the CDR3: TGTGCCAGCAGCGGCAGGACAGGGTACCAAGAGACCCAGTACTTC.

This chain links TRBV4-2 with TRBJ2-7, with TRBD2 matching over 7 bases. With 4 bases clipped from V and 8 bases from J, the junction kept 14 bases outside the gene matches. Germline loops: CDR1 LGHNA, CDR2 YNFKEQ. The CDR3 loop spans 15 amino acids. The CDR3 loop is CASSPGEGLGVQQYF. Written as DNA, the CDR3 is TGTGCCAGCAGCCCGGGAGAAGGACTAGGTGTGCAGCAGTACTTC.

This clonotype was counted many times. V and J are TRBV15 and TRBJ1-5; D may be TRBD1 (6 bases). Deletions cut 0 bases from V and 6 bases from J, with 9 bases between. This CDR3 spans 14 amino acids. Per the germline V gene, CDR1 is LNHNV and CDR2 is YYDKDF (reference sequence). The CDR3 DNA follows: TGTGCCACCAGCAGAGACAGGGGAGTTCAGCCCCAGCATTTT. Its protein is CATSRDRGVQPQHF.

A few counts support this clonotype. The V call is TRBV7-9, the J call TRBJ1-1, with D possibly being TRBD1 (6 bases). The CDR3 is 13 amino acids. CDR1 is SEHNR, CDR2 FQNEAQ, per germline (reference sequence). Trimming cost V 6 bases and J 1 base, with 9 bases left between them. The CDR3 DNA is TGTGCCAGCAGGTGGACAGCGAACACTGAAGCTTTCTTT. Residues: CASRWTANTEAFF.

V usage is TRBV10-3 and J usage is TRBJ2-5, with 11 positions matching TRBD2. The CDR3 runs to 16 residues. CDR1 and CDR2 from the germline V gene are ENHRY and SYGVKD. V trimming: 5 bases; J trimming: 2 bases; junction bases outside the gene matches: 7. The CDR3: CAISRPGLAEQETQYF. CDR3 nucleotide sequence: TGTGCCATCAGTAGACCGGGACTAGCGGAGCAAGAGACCCAGTACTTC.

The chain joins TRBV7-2 to TRBJ1-1; D call uncertain. Deletions cut 4 bases from V and 10 bases from J, with 16 bases between. CDR1 and CDR2 (germline): SGHTA, FQGNSA. This CDR3 is built from 13 residues. The CDR3 protein is CASSSLSRDAAFF. CDR3 sequence (DNA): TGTGCCAGCAGCTCATTATCACGGGATGCAGCTTTCTTT.

This clonotype was observed a handful of times. V is TRBV11-2 and J is TRBJ2-7, with 8 bases identical to TRBD1. After removal of 3 bases from V and 0 bases from J, the junction contained 10 bases not matched to a gene. The CDR3 is 17 amino acids. From germline, CDR1 is SGHAT and CDR2 FQNNGV. Here the CDR3 reads CASSFGQGGEDSYEQYF. CDR3 nucleotide sequence: TGTGCCAGCAGCTTCGGACAGGGCGGAGAGGACTCCTACGAGCAGTACTTC.

This clonotype has ten or more counts. The V and J genes are TRBV28 and TRBJ2-7, with a possible D match to TRBD1 (6 bases). The V gene's germline CDR1 is MDHEN and CDR2 SYDVKM. CDR3 length: 13 residues. V lost 3 bases to trimming and J lost 3 bases, with 9 bases between them. CDR3 DNA sequence: TGTGCCAGCAGTTTGGGCAGGGGCTACGAGCAGTACTTC. It specifies CASSLGRGYEQYF.

This clonotype has only a few counts. In nucleotides, the CDR3 is TGCGCCAGCAGCCAAGATGGTGTGGCTACGCAGTATTTT. Encoded protein: CASSQDGVATQYF. The chain has TRBV4-3 and TRBJ2-3, with D unresolved. The CDR3 extends over 13 amino acids. CDR1 LGHNA and CDR2 YSLEER come from the germline V gene. Trimming cost V 0 bases and J 8 bases, with 9 bases left between them.

This clonotype was observed a few times. The rearrangement uses TRBV28 and TRBJ2-5; 16 bases match TRBD2. This CDR3 is built from 19 residues. Trimming took 5 bases from V and 6 from J; bases not matched to a gene: 15. The germline V gene encodes CDR1 MDHEN and CDR2 SYDVKM. The CDR3 is CASSPPGGTSGGAAKTQYF. CDR3 DNA sequence: TGTGCCAGCAGTCCCCCTGGCGGGACTAGCGGGGGGGCGGCGAAGACCCAGTACTTC.

This clonotype has ten or more counts. This CDR3 is CASSLGPVNTEAFF. The CDR3 nucleotides read TGCGCCAGCAGCTTGGGTCCCGTGAACACTGAAGCTTTCTTT. This rearrangement joins TRBV5-1 to TRBJ1-1; D not resolved. The CDR3 runs 14 residues. Trimming stripped 0 bases from V and 0 bases from J, with 6 bases between. The V gene's germline CDR1 is SGHRS and CDR2 YFSETQ.

This clonotype has only one observation. This sequence joins TRBV6-2 or TRBV6-3 and TRBJ1-2; D remains unclear. V lost 2 bases and J 0 bases, leaving 4 bases between the germline ends. Germline CDR1 is MNHEY and CDR2 is SVGEGT. The CDR3 has 13 amino acids. The CDR3 bases are TGTGCCAGCAGTTACAGATCTAACTATGGCTACACCTTC. It translates to CASSYRSNYGYTF.

This clonotype has just a few counts. CDR3 DNA sequence: TGTGCCAGCAGTGTGGCCCGGAGCTCTGGGGCCAACGTCCTGACTTTC. It is translated as CASSVARSSGANVLTF. The J gene is TRBJ2-6, the V gene TRBV2; no clear D gene. V was pared by 4 bases and J by 0 bases, with 10 bases between. Germline V gene sequence: CDR1 SNHLY, CDR2 FYNNEI. The CDR3 contains 16 residues.

This clonotype came up many times. Here the CDR3 reads CAWSVVQRTSPLHF. The CDR3 coding sequence is TGTGCCTGGAGTGTAGTCCAAAGGACTTCACCCCTCCACTTT. V gene TRBV30 combines with J gene TRBJ1-6; D is undetermined. CDR3 length equals 14 residues. Germline CDR1 reads GTSNPN; CDR2 reads SVGIG (reference sequence). V gave up 0 bases and J gave up 9 bases, with 12 bases separating them. Combining the CDR3 with reference TRBV30 and TRBJ1-6 gives the whole variable domain SQTIHQWPATLVQPVGSPLSLECTVEGTSNPNLYWYRQAAGRGLQLLFYSVGIGQISSEVPQNLSASRPQDRQFILSSKKLLLSDSGFYLCAWSVVQRTSPLHFGNGTRLTVT.